Each of the 5 T cell receptor beta chains below was sequenced from the same sample in a study of blood T cell repertoires in COVID-19. Produced via immunoSEQ multiplex PCR; TCRdb's table is partial and in-frame only. The repertoire consists of a few hundred thousand clones, with 70% to 90% occurring once and the leading ten covering 1.4% to 1.5%. Sequenced input: PBMCs or T cells enriched from blood (not recorded which). These receptor sequences come from a woman aged 18-29 years who had been exposed to COVID-19.

The chain is built from TRBV9 and TRBJ2-7; 8 bases align to TRBD1. The CDR3 consists of 13 residues. CDR1 is SGDLS and CDR2 is YYNGEE in the germline V gene. Unmatched junction bases numbered 4, after V lost 3 bases and J lost 5 bases. The CDR3 sequence: CASSARTGNEQYF. The DNA of the CDR3 is TGTGCCAGCAGCGCTCGGACAGGGAACGAGCAGTACTTC.

V and J are TRBV6-6 and TRBJ1-3; a possible D gene is TRBD1 (6 bases). CDR1 and CDR2 (germline): MNHNY, SVGAGI (reference sequence). Between the trimmed V and J ends, which lost 4 bases and 3 bases, there was a span of 10 bases. The CDR3 is 14 residues long. The CDR3 here is CASSSDRIGNTIYF. CDR3 DNA sequence: TGTGCCAGCAGTTCCGACAGGATTGGAAACACCATATATTTT.

V usage is TRBV4-1 and J usage is TRBJ2-7; weak D call: TRBD2 (5 bases). Germline-derived CDR1 and CDR2 are MGHRA and YSYEKL. The CDR3 sequence is 15 residues long. Trimming stripped 0 bases from V and 3 bases from J, with 12 bases between. The CDR3 reads CASSQDYTGIYEQYF. CDR3 in DNA: TGCGCCAGCAGCCAAGATTACACGGGGATCTACGAGCAGTACTTC.

Concerning this clone: The identical CDR3 is also encoded by other nucleotide sequences in the sample. The chain recombines TRBV3-1 (or the pseudogene TRBV3-2) with TRBJ2-7; D ambiguous. Trimming shortened V by 1 base and J by 0 bases, and 4 bases separated the two germline ends. The CDR3 consists of 13 residues. Germline V lookup: CDR1 LGHDT, CDR2 YNNKEL (reference sequence). The CDR3 DNA follows: TGTGCCAGCAGCCAAGGACACTCCTACGAGCAGTACTTC. Protein: CASSQGHSYEQYF.

The chain couples TRBV3-1 (or the pseudogene TRBV3-2) to TRBJ2-3, with 12 bases lining up with TRBD2. The CDR3 spans 16 residues. Germline CDR1 and CDR2: LGHDT and YNNKEL (reference sequence). With V trimmed by 1 base and J by 6 bases, 5 bases remained unmatched. Written as DNA, the CDR3 is TGTGCCAGCAGCCAAGGACTAGCGGGAGTAACCGATACGCAGTATTTT. It specifies CASSQGLAGVTDTQYF.